The present entry profiles one TCR beta chain with its context. The antigen is not known. PCR used 60 Vbeta primers and 13 Jbeta primers. Assay used: immunoSEQ multiplex PCR; TCRdb lists only in-frame clones, some missing. The sample shows over 100,000 clones, over 75% of them seen only once. The data belong to a study of cytomegalovirus exposure and HLA in healthy donors. Study outcomes and limitations: Investigators reported more than 150 TCR beta chains as tied to cytomegalovirus. The authors later found TCR association rates varying by HLA locus, with DRB1 most and HLA-C fewest.

This clonotype was obtained from a woman under 30 in good health and CMV-seropositive. Sequencing was carried out using PBMCs.

Here the CDR3 DNA reads TGCGCCAGCAGTGAAACTAGCGGGAGCCACGAGCAGTACTTC. Translation: CASSETSGSHEQYF. The chain is built from TRBV10-2 and TRBJ2-7; 11 nucleotides agree with TRBD2. J was trimmed by 5 bases and V by 3 bases; bases with no gene match: 3. The CDR3 covers 14 residues. Germline lookup yields CDR1 WSHSY and CDR2 SAAADI.